These T cell receptor beta chains were read from a single sample in a study of blood T cell repertoires in COVID-19. Only in-frame clones appear in the TCRdb table, and some are missing; sequencing was by immunoSEQ multiplex PCR. Of hundreds of thousands of clones in the sample, 70% to 90% were seen once. Material for sequencing was PBMCs or T cells enriched from blood (not recorded which). The receptor set was obtained from a woman between 35 and 50 years old who had recovered from COVID-19. The CDR3 runs from the conserved cysteine through the conserved F or W. The order of the fields is D gene, V gene, J gene, clone size, CDR3 protein, CDR3 DNA. The D gene is left open where the match is weak. Clone size is shown for a subset of rows, as once, few, many or a class of expanded clone.

.,TRBV3-1/TRBV3-2,TRBJ2-5,.,CASSPRSEARQETQYF,TGTGCCAGCAGCCCAAGATCGGAGGCCAGGCAAGAGACCCAGTACTTC
.,TRBV28,TRBJ1-1,.,CASSAPPGGGNTEAFF,TGTGCCAGCAGTGCTCCCCCGGGCGGGGGGAACACTGAAGCTTTCTTT
TRBD2,TRBV19,TRBJ2-1,few,CASSMGSGTISYNEQFF,TGTGCCAGTTCAATGGGTAGCGGGACGATCTCCTACAATGAGCAGTTCTTC
TRBD2,TRBV28,TRBJ2-7,.,CASALAGDPIYEQYF,TGTGCCAGCGCACTAGCGGGCGACCCCATTTACGAGCAGTACTTC
.,TRBV4-1,TRBJ2-5,.,CASSQEVGGLGETQYF,TGCGCCAGCAGCCAAGAAGTCGGCGGTCTTGGGGAGACCCAGTACTTC
TRBD2,TRBV19,TRBJ2-7,.,CASTASGRAYEQYF,TGTGCCAGTACCGCTAGCGGGAGGGCCTACGAGCAGTACTTC
TRBD1,TRBV29-1,TRBJ1-1,.,CSAPDPTGRAFF,TGCAGCGCCCCAGACCCGACAGGGAGAGCTTTCTTT
TRBD1,TRBV30,TRBJ1-2,.,CAWSRQGVSGYTF,TGTGCCTGGAGCCGACAGGGGGTTAGCGGCTACACCTTC
TRBD1,TRBV10-2,TRBJ2-3,.,CASSEGGTGDSDTQYF,TGCGCCAGCAGTGAGGGTGGGACAGGGGATTCAGATACGCAGTATTTT
.,TRBV7-2,TRBJ2-7,.,CASSRPGTVAYEQYF,TGTGCCAGCAGCCGTCCCGGGACTGTTGCCTACGAGCAGTACTTC
TRBD2,TRBV9,TRBJ2-1,.,CASSPLRAGVGEQFF,TGTGCCAGCAGCCCACTTCGCGCGGGAGTCGGAGAGCAGTTCTTC
.,TRBV28,TRBJ2-5,.,CASRGPVVETQYF,TGTGCCAGCAGGGGGCCCGTTGTTGAGACCCAGTACTTC
TRBD2,TRBV12-3/TRBV12-4,TRBJ2-7,.,CASSFRAGGEQYF,TGTGCCAGCAGTTTTCGAGCGGGAGGAGAGCAGTACTTC
.,TRBV4-3,TRBJ2-2,.,CASSQVFGTPRTGELFF,TGCGCCAGCAGCCAAGTCTTCGGGACACCAAGGACCGGGGAGCTGTTTTTT
.,TRBV21-1,TRBJ1-2,.,CASSKVSQGRKGYTF,TGTGCCAGCAGCAAAGTATCGCAGGGTCGAAAGGGCTACACCTTC
.,TRBV5-8,TRBJ2-7,.,CASSLEGSGSYEQYF,TGTGCCAGCAGCTTGGAGGGTAGCGGAAGCTACGAGCAGTACTTC
TRBD2,TRBV19,TRBJ2-3,.,CASSTTGTRGTDTQYF,TGTGCCAGTAGTACCACCGGGACTAGGGGCACAGATACGCAGTATTTT
.,TRBV25-1,TRBJ2-7,.,CASSEGGTVAEQYF,TGTGCCAGCAGTGAAGGAGGCACCGTCGCCGAGCAGTACTTC
TRBD2,TRBV4-1,TRBJ2-7,.,CASSQGLAGRQYF,TGCGCCAGCAGCCAAGGACTAGCGGGAAGGCAGTACTTC
.,TRBV19,TRBJ1-1,.,CASTPHNRNTEAFF,TGTGCCAGTACCCCTCACAACAGGAACACTGAAGCTTTCTTT
TRBD1,TRBV7-2,TRBJ1-5,.,CASSLVADRAVDQPQHF,TGTGCCAGCAGCTTAGTAGCTGACAGGGCGGTTGATCAGCCCCAGCATTTT
.,TRBV10-3,TRBJ1-5,.,CAIRLDRSNQPQHF,TGTGCCATCAGACTTGACAGAAGCAATCAGCCCCAGCATTTT
.,TRBV2,TRBJ1-2,.,CASSGHLNYGYTF,TGTGCCAGCAGTGGGCATTTAAACTATGGCTACACCTTC
.,TRBV27,TRBJ2-1,.,CASRTSIYNEQFF,TGTGCCAGCCGTACTAGTATCTACAATGAGCAGTTCTTC
TRBD2,TRBV9,TRBJ2-1,.,CASSPPYSGRAGYNEQFF,TGTGCCAGCAGCCCCCCCTATAGTGGGAGGGCCGGGTACAATGAGCAGTTCTTC
.,TRBV28,TRBJ1-1,.,CASSLSGSMNTEAFF,TGTGCCAGCAGTTTATCGGGTTCCATGAACACTGAAGCTTTCTTT
.,TRBV19,TRBJ1-5,.,CASKGIDQPQHF,TGTGCCAGTAAGGGGATCGATCAGCCCCAGCATTTT
.,TRBV5-1,TRBJ2-3,.,CASSLERDTQYF,TGCGCCAGCAGCTTGGAGAGAGATACGCAGTATTTT
.,TRBV7-8,TRBJ1-3,.,CASSIFTSSGNTIYF,TGTGCCAGCAGCATATTTACGAGCTCTGGAAACACCATATATTTT
.,TRBV10-3,TRBJ1-2,.,CAMGGDPNYGYTF,TGTGCCATGGGAGGCGATCCTAACTATGGCTACACCTTC
TRBD2,TRBV9,TRBJ2-1,.,CASSVQAGGYNEQFF,TGTGCCAGCAGCGTCCAAGCGGGAGGGTACAATGAGCAGTTCTTC
.,TRBV28,TRBJ2-4,once,CASSRDFGKNIQYF,TGTGCCAGCAGCCGGGACTTCGGCAAAAACATTCAGTACTTC
TRBD2,TRBV5-1,TRBJ2-5,.,CASSLTSGQETQYF,TGCGCCAGCAGCTTGACTAGCGGACAAGAGACCCAGTACTTC
.,TRBV7-2,TRBJ2-1,.,CASSLVGVAAGNEQFF,TGTGCCAGCAGCTTAGTTGGCGTGGCTGCGGGCAATGAGCAGTTCTTC
.,TRBV5-8,TRBJ1-5,.,CASSLKGALNQPQHF,TGTGCCAGCAGCTTGAAAGGGGCCCTAAATCAGCCCCAGCATTTT
.,TRBV19,TRBJ1-5,.,CASRRIEDSNQPQHF,TGTGCCAGTAGGAGGATAGAGGATAGCAATCAGCCCCAGCATTTT
TRBD2,TRBV7-2,TRBJ2-7,.,CASSQVAGGPYEQYF,TGTGCCAGCAGCCAAGTAGCGGGAGGGCCATACGAGCAGTACTTC
TRBD1,TRBV12-3/TRBV12-4,TRBJ2-7,once,CASSLGQGYEQYF,TGTGCCAGCAGTTTAGGACAGGGCTACGAGCAGTACTTC
TRBD1,TRBV6-6,TRBJ2-5,few,CASSTWTGAQETQYF,TGTGCCAGCAGTACGTGGACAGGAGCCCAAGAGACCCAGTACTTC
.,TRBV30,TRBJ2-5,.,CAWSARGPAETQYF,TGTGCCTGGAGCGCACGCGGTCCTGCGGAGACCCAGTACTTC